This T cell receptor beta chain was identified during a study of identical twins listed by TCRdb under 2016. For the study in its entirety: To test whether fetal clonotypes persist, this study deep-sequenced TCR alpha and beta repertoires from monozygotic twins, from unrelated adults of various ages, and from cord blood. To rule out contamination, replicate twin experiments were performed at different times with different library preparation protocols.

V is shortened by 1 base, J by 8 bases, and the region joining them spans 8 bases. CDR1 and CDR2 (SGHTA, FQGTGA) derive from the germline V gene. Counted from cysteine to phenylalanine, this CDR3 has 13 amino acids. CDR3 DNA only is kept here, 39 bases in frame from base 1. Receptor libraries were prepared by 5' RACE. The run used an Illumina HiSeq 2000. Template switching added a universal primer binding site, and the final cDNA carried a unique molecular identifier that allowed TCR cDNA molecules to be counted accurately. Specific primers in the conserved constant-segment region were used to synthesize first-strand cDNA for TCR alpha and beta chains. To control for contamination, every cDNA library was double barcoded, receiving both a SMART-Mk sample barcode and Illumina barcodes. Two successive PCR steps introduced TruSeq adapter sequences along with Illumina sample barcodes. The TCR alpha and beta cDNA libraries were sequenced on the Illumina HiSeq platform using custom primers. Per the authors' processing: Raw reads were processed with MiGEC to extract unique molecular identifiers, and MiXCR was used to determine CDR3 positions. For each individual, recombination models were inferred using an EM algorithm with the repgenHMM and IGoR tools. The analysis of shared clonotypes was done with the tcR package in R, with sharing normalized by the product of cloneset sizes. To study raw recombination free of thymic and clonal selection effects, out-of-frame nonproductive sequences were analyzed. Using fastp at Q25 and MiXCR, TCRdb reprocessed the public reads and kept productive beta chains. For every CDR3 protein sequence, its rows merge into one entry that carries the most common genes and DNA. The V and J calls were not made by the authors but by TCRdb's processing. This sample has about 890,000 distinct CDR3 sequences in its table, and around an eighth of those were observed once. In total, the top ten clones hold under 2% of the sample.

This clonotype was picked up many times. Its antigen is not yet known. No quality values exist for individual bases; no much larger clone is one base distant. Broader findings and caveats from the paper: Because the same donors could not be followed over many years, conclusions were based on cross-sectional statistical analysis. In monozygotic twins, recombination models systematically underestimated out-of-frame TCR alpha sharing, but the models matched the sharing seen between unrelated individuals. Fewer insertions were carried by abundant cord blood beta clonotypes; a weaker similar trend was observed in young adult naive repertoires, while no such trend was observed in memory repertoires. A weaker excess of twin sharing was found in beta out-of-frame sequences because the signal-to-noise ratio was lowered by fewer shared sequences. Invariant T cells such as MAIT and iNKT could partly confound zero-insertion analyses, though diverse VJ usage argued against this for most clonotypes. Compared with coincidental sharing between unrelated individuals, out-of-frame TCR alpha sequences shared between twins had an excess of sequences with low generation probability.

All donors were healthy Caucasians. Three pairs of female monozygotic twins, all aged about 18 to 30 years, made up the twin cohort. RNA for TCR libraries was isolated from peripheral blood mononuclear cells. The same sample was also studied in work on yellow fever vaccine responses in identical twins. Per the second study: The authors reported that the T cell response to vaccination in identical twins appeared partly convergent and partly personalized. In identical twins, the study followed T cell clones that responded to the vaccine with precision.

The receptor comes from a woman between 18 and 29 years old in good health. Material: PBMCs. The chain links TRBV7-3 with TRBJ1-4; the D gene is perhaps TRBD1, from 5 matching bases. The CDR3 corresponds to CASSLSGDEKLFF. In nucleotide form, the sequence is TGTGCCAGCAGCTTAAGCGGGGACGAAAAACTGTTTTTT.